This TCR beta chain was profiled in a study of cytomegalovirus exposure and HLA in healthy donors. Study details: Unique TCRs numbering some 80 million, obtained from HLA-typed donors, made up an early data release. Caucasian-associated ancestry cluster membership applied to over 80% of approximately 420 genotyped donors. Study observations and caveats: There were some V segments, including TRBV6-2 and TRBV6-3, excluded as indistinguishable.

CDR3 length: 13 residues. The ends were cut back, 6 bases at V and 4 bases at J, with 12 bases in the middle. Germline-derived CDR1 and CDR2 are SNHLY and FYNNEI. About this clone itself: Its antigen is not known.

PCR used 60 Vbeta primers and 13 Jbeta primers. Generated by immunoSEQ multiplex PCR, the TCRdb table keeps only in-frame clones and is missing some. Found here are about 160,000 clones, 80% of them singletons; the top ten hold roughly 5%. This TCR was sampled from a man aged 25 to 45 in good health and CMV-seronegative. J is TRBJ1-1 and V is TRBV2; tentative D call: TRBD1 (5 bases). Sequenced sample: PBMCs. CDR3 coding DNA: TGTGCCAGCAGGGCAGGGTTGTCCACTGAAGCTTTCTTT. This sequence encodes CASRAGLSTEAFF.